This T cell receptor (beta chain) was recorded in a study of T-cell memory formation after mild COVID-19. Study findings and constraints: Contracting CD4+ clones sat mainly in CM and EM; CD8+ in EMRA. Second-wave clones with a day 37 peak had unconfirmed SARS-CoV-2 specificity. Clones contracting over day 15 to 85 were CD4/CD8 balanced, with later expanders leaning CD4+.

This clonotype was recorded many times. The antigen is undetermined. The CDR3 has 16 residues. Trimming took 5 bases from V and 3 from J; bases not matched to a gene: 9. 5'RACE primed at constant segments yielded TCR alpha and TCR beta cDNA libraries bearing sample barcodes and UMIs. TCRdb used MiXCR to reprocess the 5' RACE reads, holding one entry per CDR3 protein. The sample has some 40,000 distinct CDR3 sequences, 8% to 10% seen once. The specimen sequenced was PBMCs or a T cell subset sorted from them (not recorded which). The chain recombines TRBV12-3 or TRBV12-4 with TRBJ2-1; 8 bases agree with TRBD2. The TCR comes from an adult woman who had mild COVID-19 (a few samples of this study predate the infection). Cell type and time point are not known. This chain's CDR3 is CASSGLRSGSYNEQFF. The CDR3 coding sequence is TGTGCCAGCAGTGGGCTGCGGAGCGGGAGCTACAATGAGCAGTTCTTC.